The rows below give T cell receptor beta chains drawn from one sample of a study of shared clonotypes between healthy human individuals. Clones were sequenced by immunoSEQ multiplex PCR, and TCRdb holds only the in-frame ones, with some missing. The sample includes 1.5 million to 2.5 million clones, about 95% of them seen just once. The sequenced material came from naive CD8+ T cells sorted from blood. These receptor sequences come from a man between 18 and 35 years old in good health. CDR3s include the opening cysteine and the closing phenylalanine or tryptophan. A D gene is named only where the DNA matches it firmly.

v_call d_call cdr3_length cdr3_aa
TRBV27 NA 14 CASSLMGATQPQHF
TRBV2 TRBD1 14 CASTTGQGNGGYTF
TRBV7-9 NA 13 CASSTLAPQEQYF
TRBV5-1 NA 11 CASRSESEAFF
TRBV2 NA 14 CANGGTDRTDTQYF
TRBV27 NA 16 CASSGSRWGGPEGYTF
TRBV19 TRBD2 13 CASTGGPYNEQFF
TRBV7-9 NA 16 CASSLAQRGTNYGYTF
TRBV5-1 NA 15 CASSLEAGNYYGYTF
TRBV6-1 NA 14 CASSESSSGNTIYF
TRBV14 TRBD1 16 CASSQDPGTVTYEQYF
TRBV6-5 NA 16 CASSYSVGEWWNEQFF
TRBV9 NA 12 CASSPGTGELFF
TRBV5-1 NA 15 CASSLEVDTNTEAFF
TRBV19 NA 14 CASSMGQNTGELFF
TRBV30 NA 14 CAWTSFTGTDTQYF